The 24 T cell receptor beta chains below were found in one sample sequenced in a study of blood T cells in healthy people across ages. Primed by a sample-barcoded 5' primer and a J-beta primer mix, a second PCR proceeded for 7 to 11 cycles. TCRdb used MiXCR to reprocess the 5' RACE reads, holding one entry per CDR3 protein. The data contain roughly 680,000 distinct CDR3 sequences, around 21% of them singletons. Sequenced input: blood. These TCRs come from a man in his 70s in good health.

In its sample, this clonotype was seen many times. Its ends do not fully match the called genes, so a read error is possible. The rearrangement links TRBV28 to TRBJ2-1; D might be TRBD2 (6 bases). The CDR3 length is 12 residues. In germline, CDR1 is MDHEN, CDR2 SYDVKM. The CDR3 DNA reads as TGTGCCAGCAGCGCCGCAGGGACTGCAAAGTACTTC. Its protein product is CASSAAGTAKYF.

The chain combines TRBV6-6 with TRBJ2-7; 7 nucleotides align to TRBD1. Germline loops: CDR1 MNHNY, CDR2 SVGAGI (reference sequence). Trimming at V came to 5 bases and at J to 2 bases, leaving 6 bases not matched to a gene. CDR3 length equals 14 residues. Written as DNA, the CDR3 is TGTGCCAGCAGTGGGAGACAGGGTCCCTACGAGCAGTACTTC. Protein product: CASSGRQGPYEQYF.

This clonotype was seen a few times. V is TRBV5-4 and J is TRBJ2-2, with D tentatively TRBD2 (5 bases). The germline V gene has CDR1 SGHNT and CDR2 YYREEE (reference sequence). V was shortened by 2 bases and J by 5 bases, with 13 bases between the two germline ends. CDR3 length: 15 residues. The CDR3 DNA reads TGTGCCAGCAGCTTAGGTGGGAGTTCAACCGGGGAGCTGTTTTTT. This codes for CASSLGGSSTGELFF.

The CDR3 loop is CASSKVEEETQYF. The DNA of the CDR3 is TGTGCCAGCAGCAAAGTCGAGGAAGAGACCCAGTACTTC. The genes are TRBV21-1 and TRBJ2-1. The better agreement between TRBJ2-5 and the DNA end casts doubt on the J call. TRBV21-1 is termed a pseudogene. The CDR3 runs 13 residues.

This clonotype was counted only a few times. This chain links TRBV5-1 with TRBJ1-3; D not certain. The CDR3 length is 13 residues. CDR1 and CDR2 from the germline V gene are SGHRS and YFSETQ. V lost 0 bases and J 3 bases, leaving 4 bases between the germline ends. CDR3 in DNA: TGCGCCAGCAGCTTGGGCTTTGGAAACACCATATATTTT. This gives the protein CASSLGFGNTIYF.

The rearrangement uses TRBV7-9 and TRBJ2-1; 13 nucleotides align to TRBD2. CDR1 SEHNR and CDR2 FQNEAQ come from the germline V gene (reference sequence). The CDR3 consists of 16 residues. With V trimmed by 4 bases and J by 1 base, 1 base remained unmatched. The CDR3 sequence is CASSSTSGRSYNEQFF. In DNA, the CDR3 is TGTGCCAGCAGCTCGACTAGCGGGAGGTCCTACAATGAGCAGTTCTTC.

The chain uses TRBV4-1 and TRBJ1-2; D is uncertain. Germline V gives CDR1 MGHRA, CDR2 YSYEKL. The V gene lost 3 bases and the J gene lost 2 bases, with 10 bases spanning the gap. The CDR3 loop spans 14 amino acids. The CDR3 loop is CASSHPTENYGYTF. CDR3 DNA sequence: TGCGCCAGCAGCCACCCGACGGAGAACTATGGCTACACCTTC.

This clonotype was seen many times. The chain recombines TRBV6-1 with TRBJ1-5; unclear D gene. Germline lookup yields CDR1 MNHNS and CDR2 SASEGT. V lost 0 bases to trimming and J lost 1 base, with 4 bases between them. The CDR3 has 14 amino acids. This CDR3 is CASSEAYSNQPQHF. The CDR3 nucleotides are TGTGCCAGCAGTGAAGCGTACAGCAATCAGCCCCAGCATTTT.

The chain carries TRBV28 and TRBJ2-4; D call uncertain. The CDR3 consists of 11 residues. In germline, CDR1 is MDHEN, CDR2 SYDVKM. V was trimmed by 8 bases and J by 8 bases, leaving 10 bases between them. The chain's CDR3 is CASQDTDIQYF. Written as DNA, the CDR3 is TGTGCCAGCCAAGATACAGACATTCAGTACTTC.

V gene TRBV5-1 combines with J gene TRBJ2-7; TRBD1 is a possible D gene (5 bases). Trimming removed 0 bases at V and 5 bases at J, with 9 bases between. This CDR3 is built from 13 residues. Germline values: CDR1 SGHRS, CDR2 YFSETQ. In nucleotides, the CDR3 is TGCGCCAGCAGCTTGGGACAGAACCACGAGCAGTACTTC. Translated, it gives CASSLGQNHEQYF.

This clonotype was seen at least ten times. This chain joins TRBV7-2 and TRBJ1-2; no definite D call. Germline CDR1 reads SGHTA; CDR2 reads FQGNSA. The CDR3 loop spans 15 amino acids. V lost 6 bases to trimming and J lost 4 bases, with 18 bases between them. The chain's CDR3 is CASRLTGGKGYGYTF. CDR3 nucleotide sequence: TGTGCCAGCAGGCTTACGGGAGGAAAGGGCTATGGCTACACCTTC. The full variable domain, rest sourced from reference TRBV7-2 and TRBJ1-2, is GAGVSQSPSNKVTEKGKDVELRCDPISGHTALYWYRQSLGQGLEFLIYFQGNSAPDKSGLPSDRFSAERTGGSVSTLTIQRTQQEDSAVYLCASRLTGGKGYGYTFGSGTRLTVV.

This clonotype came up a few times. The gene calls are TRBV20-1 and TRBJ2-5, with a tentative D call TRBD2 (5 bases). The length of the CDR3 is 14 residues. V lost 1 base, J lost 4 bases, and 13 bases lay in between. Germline CDR1 and CDR2: DFQATT and SNEGSKA (reference sequence). The DNA of the CDR3 is TGCAGTGCTAGAGCTAGCCCGTACCGAGAGACCCAGTACTTC. This gives the protein CSARASPYRETQYF.

This clonotype was counted a single time. This chain links TRBV20-1 with TRBJ2-7; TRBD2 might be the D (5 bases). The CDR3 extends over 11 amino acids. Germline CDR1 and CDR2: DFQATT and SNEGSKA (reference sequence). The ends were cut back, 5 bases at V and 4 bases at J, with 9 bases in the middle. The CDR3 protein is CSAGRAYEQYF. The CDR3 DNA is TGCAGTGCTGGGAGAGCATACGAGCAGTACTTC.

Only a few counts were recorded for this clonotype. The chain has TRBV7-3 and TRBJ2-5, with D perhaps assigned TRBD1 or TRBD2 (6 bases each). Near its end, the DNA agrees better with TRBJ2-1, so the J call may be wrong. The CDR3 consists of 14 residues. The germline V gene encodes CDR1 SGHTA and CDR2 FQGTGA. CDR3 residues: CASSVGGGWNEQFF. The CDR3 DNA reads TGTGCCAGCAGCGTCGGAGGGGGGTGGAATGAGCAGTTCTTC.

This clonotype came up a few times. The V and J genes are TRBV5-5 and TRBJ2-5, with D perhaps TRBD2 (5 bases). This CDR3 has 14 amino acids. Germline V lookup: CDR1 SGHKS, CDR2 YYEKEE (reference sequence). The V gene lost 0 bases and the J gene lost 5 bases, with 11 bases spanning the gap. The CDR3 region has the DNA TGTGCCAGCAGCTTGGACCGGGGAACGGAGACCCAGTACTTC. It codes for CASSLDRGTETQYF.

The sample holds one count of this clonotype. The chain has TRBV7-2 and TRBJ2-7; possible D gene TRBD1, 5 bases. Germline V lookup: CDR1 SGHTA, CDR2 FQGNSA. This CDR3 is 14 amino acids long. Trimming took 0 bases from V and 2 from J, leaving 8 bases between them. For the CDR3, the DNA is TGTGCCAGCAGCTTAGCAATGACAGCCTACGAGCAGTACTTC. Translation: CASSLAMTAYEQYF. Using reference TRBV7-2 and TRBJ2-7 for the parts outside the CDR3, the full variable domain is GAGVSQSPSNKVTEKGKDVELRCDPISGHTALYWYRQSLGQGLEFLIYFQGNSAPDKSGLPSDRFSAERTGGSVSTLTIQRTQQEDSAVYLCASSLAMTAYEQYFGPGTRLTVT.

V is TRBV11-2 and J is TRBJ2-5, with 8 nucleotides matching TRBD1. The V gene end was trimmed by 5 bases and the J gene end by 5 bases; junction bases not matched to a gene: 13. Germline V gives CDR1 SGHAT, CDR2 FQNNGV. The CDR3 contains 16 residues. CDR3 loop: CASSVGDRGFRETQYF. The CDR3 nucleotides read TGTGCCAGCAGCGTCGGCGACAGGGGTTTTCGGGAGACCCAGTACTTC.

The gene calls are TRBV12-3 or TRBV12-4 and TRBJ2-7, with 13 bases aligning to TRBD2. The CDR3 runs 15 residues. V lost 5 bases, J lost 3 bases, and 4 bases stayed unmatched. The CDR3 sequence: CASSPGLAGFYEQYF. The DNA for the CDR3 is TGTGCCAGCAGTCCGGGACTAGCGGGATTCTACGAGCAGTACTTC.

In this sample, this clonotype turned up a few times. CDR3 nucleotides: TGTGCCAGCAGCCGTAGCGGGAGAAACACAGATACGCAGTATTTT. Amino acids: CASSRSGRNTDTQYF. The V gene is TRBV28, the J gene TRBJ2-3, with TRBD2 matching over 9 bases. V dropped 6 bases and J dropped 2; count of bases not matched to a gene: 6. The CDR3 has 15 amino acids. Germline-derived CDR1 and CDR2 are MDHEN and SYDVKM.

This sequence joins TRBV24-1 and TRBJ2-3; 14 nucleotides match TRBD2. Germline CDR1 reads KGHDR; CDR2 reads SFDVKD. The V segment lost 2 bases and the J segment 2 bases; nucleotides outside the gene matches: 14. The CDR3 length is 21 residues. CDR3 nucleotides: TGTGCCACCAGTGATTCCCGAACCGCCGGGACTAGCGGGAGCCACACAGATACGCAGTATTTT. Its protein product is CATSDSRTAGTSGSHTDTQYF.

This clonotype was detected ten times or more. The V call is TRBV5-1, the J call TRBJ2-2, with unresolved D. The germline CDR1 and CDR2 sequences are SGHRS and YFSETQ. V lost 1 base and J 3 bases, leaving 7 bases between the germline ends. The CDR3 runs to 14 residues. The CDR3: CASSLRTDTGELFF. Written as DNA, the CDR3 is TGCGCCAGCAGCTTGAGAACCGACACCGGGGAGCTGTTTTTT.

V is TRBV7-8 and J is TRBJ1-1, with a possible D match to TRBD1 (5 bases). Germline CDR1 and CDR2: SGHVS and FQNEAQ. CDR3 length: 13 residues. V was shortened by 3 bases and J by 6 bases, with 11 bases between the two germline ends. The CDR3 DNA follows: TGTGCCAGCAGCTTGGGACCGTCGCCTGAAGCTTTCTTT. Protein: CASSLGPSPEAFF. The whole variable domain, remainder taken from reference TRBV7-8 and TRBJ1-1, is GAGVSQSPRYKVAKRGQDVALRCDPISGHVSLFWYQQALGQGPEFLTYFQNEAQLDKSGLPSDRFFAERPEGSVSTLKIQRTQQEDSAVYLCASSLGPSPEAFFGQGTRLTVV.

In this sample, this clonotype turned up a few times. The gene calls are TRBV20-1 and TRBJ2-3; D might be TRBD1 (5 bases). Germline V gene sequence: CDR1 DFQATT, CDR2 SNEGSKA (reference sequence). Trimming took 3 bases from V and 2 from J, leaving 15 bases between them. This CDR3 has 15 residues. CDR3 region: CSASQGAPSTDTQYF. The CDR3 DNA sequence: TGCAGTGCTAGTCAGGGTGCCCCCTCCACAGATACGCAGTATTTT.

The rearrangement joins TRBV10-3 to TRBJ1-1, with D possibly being TRBD1 (5 bases). The germline V gene has CDR1 ENHRY and CDR2 SYGVKD. Trimming stripped 6 bases from V and 1 base from J, with 12 bases between. CDR3 length: 14 residues. In DNA form, the CDR3 reads TGTGCCATCAGGGCCGGGACGGCGAACACTGAAGCTTTCTTT. Amino acid sequence: CAIRAGTANTEAFF.